This T cell receptor (beta chain) was identified during a study of beta chain features in type 1 diabetes. Study observations and caveats: When cDNA is sequenced, cells with high TCR expression could be over-represented.

This clone was counted between two and nine times. Its antigen remains unidentified. Germline lookup yields CDR1 SEHNR and CDR2 FQNEAQ (reference sequence). Trimming left V 5 bases short and J 5 bases short, with 13 bases between. The CDR3 has 14 amino acids. Expressed TCRB transcripts were sequenced after all isolated RNA was converted to cDNA. The assay was immunoSEQ multiplex PCR, and TCRdb's table has in-frame clones only and misses some. The data show approximately 330,000 clones, more than 9.5% seen once. Stem cell-like memory, regulatory, central memory and naive CD4+ cells were sorted via CD45RO/CCR7/CD25/CD127/CD95/CD27. Sort purity for all populations was recorded as exceeding 98%.

This receptor was identified in a woman aged 25-40 years in good health. The sample comprised naive CD4+ T cells from blood. V is TRBV7-9 and J is TRBJ2-1; D might be TRBD2 (6 bases). The CDR3 region has the DNA TGTGCCAGCAGCCCGGGGAGGCTCAACAATGAGCAGTTCTTC. Translated, it gives CASSPGRLNNEQFF.